This is a list of T cell receptor beta chains from one sample in a study of T cells in Graves' hyperthyroidism and ophthalmopathy. From the multiplex PCR reads, TCRdb called clonotypes with MiXCR, one entry per CDR3 protein. The sample has about 560,000 distinct CDR3 sequences, 16% seen once. The sample comprised blood. All receptors derive from a woman aged 18-35 years with Graves' hyperthyroidism. Both conserved end residues are part of each CDR3. A D gene is named only where the DNA matches it firmly. Part of the rows lack a size; the others show once, few, many or a class for expanded clones.

j_gene: TRBJ2-1; v_gene: TRBV7-9; d_gene: .; abundance: many; CDR3nt: TGTGCCAGCAGCAAAGGACTCGCTAATGAGCAGTTCTTC; CDR3aa: CASSKGLANEQFF
j_gene: TRBJ1-2; v_gene: TRBV11-2; d_gene: TRBD1; abundance: many; CDR3nt: TGTGCCAGCAGCTTAGGCGGGACAGTCTATGGCTACACCTTC; CDR3aa: CASSLGGTVYGYTF
j_gene: TRBJ2-5; v_gene: TRBV7-2; d_gene: .; abundance: many; CDR3nt: TGTGCCAGCAGGGAAGGAGTAGTCCAAGAGACCCAGTACTTC; CDR3aa: CASREGVVQETQYF
j_gene: TRBJ2-5; v_gene: TRBV24-1; d_gene: .; abundance: .; CDR3nt: TGTGCCACCAGTGATTTGCGTTGGGGAAACCAAGAGACCCAGTACTTC; CDR3aa: CATSDLRWGNQETQYF
j_gene: TRBJ2-7; v_gene: TRBV3-1; d_gene: TRBD2; abundance: many; CDR3nt: TGTGCCAGCAGCCATCGGACTAGCGGGAGTTTCCACGAGCAGTACTTC; CDR3aa: CASSHRTSGSFHEQYF
j_gene: TRBJ1-6; v_gene: TRBV12-3/TRBV12-4; d_gene: TRBD1; abundance: many; CDR3nt: TGTGCCAGCAGTCCTCGGAACAGGGGATCCTCCTACGATAATTCACCCCTCCACTTT; CDR3aa: CASSPRNRGSSYDNSPLHF
j_gene: TRBJ2-1; v_gene: TRBV20-1; d_gene: .; abundance: many; CDR3nt: TGCAGTGCCTGGGGGAACAATGAGCAGTTCTTC; CDR3aa: CSAWGNNEQFF
j_gene: TRBJ2-1; v_gene: TRBV20-1; d_gene: .; abundance: many; CDR3nt: TGCAGTTTGGTAGGACGGCCAACGGGCAATGAGCAGTTCTTC; CDR3aa: CSLVGRPTGNEQFF
j_gene: TRBJ2-5; v_gene: TRBV6-1; d_gene: .; abundance: few; CDR3nt: TGTGCCAGCAGTGAAAGGGAAACTGAGACCCAGTACTTC; CDR3aa: CASSERETETQYF
j_gene: TRBJ1-1; v_gene: TRBV11-2; d_gene: .; abundance: many; CDR3nt: TGTGCCAGCAGCTTAGGTCAGGGGCGTATGGCTTTCTTT; CDR3aa: CASSLGQGRMAFF